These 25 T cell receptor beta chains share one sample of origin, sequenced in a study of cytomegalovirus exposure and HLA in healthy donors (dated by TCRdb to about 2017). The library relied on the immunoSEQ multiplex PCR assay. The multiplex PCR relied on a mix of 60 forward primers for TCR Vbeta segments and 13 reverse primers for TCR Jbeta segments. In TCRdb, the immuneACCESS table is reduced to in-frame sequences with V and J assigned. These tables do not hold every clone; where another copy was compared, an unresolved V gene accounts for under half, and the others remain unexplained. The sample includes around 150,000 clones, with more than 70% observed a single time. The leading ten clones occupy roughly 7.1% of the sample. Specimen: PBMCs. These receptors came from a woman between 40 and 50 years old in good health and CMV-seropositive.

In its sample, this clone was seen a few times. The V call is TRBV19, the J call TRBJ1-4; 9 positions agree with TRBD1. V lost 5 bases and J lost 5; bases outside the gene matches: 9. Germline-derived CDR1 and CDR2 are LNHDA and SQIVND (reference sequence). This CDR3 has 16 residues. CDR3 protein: CASSARTGEVNEKLFF. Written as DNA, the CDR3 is TGTGCCAGTAGTGCCCGGACAGGGGAGGTGAATGAAAAACTGTTTTTT.

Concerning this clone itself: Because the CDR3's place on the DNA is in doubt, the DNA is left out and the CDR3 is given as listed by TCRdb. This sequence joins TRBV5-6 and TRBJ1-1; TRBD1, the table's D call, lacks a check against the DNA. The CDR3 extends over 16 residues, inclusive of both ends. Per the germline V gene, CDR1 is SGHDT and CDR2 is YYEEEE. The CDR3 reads CASSSGLVGAGLKLSF.

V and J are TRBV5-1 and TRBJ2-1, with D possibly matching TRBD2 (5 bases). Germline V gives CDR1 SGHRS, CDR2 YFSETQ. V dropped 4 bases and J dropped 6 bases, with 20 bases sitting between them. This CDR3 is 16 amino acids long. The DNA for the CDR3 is TGCGCCAGCAGCCCCCACGACGGACTCTACTTCAATGAGCAGTTCTTC. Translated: CASSPHDGLYFNEQFF.

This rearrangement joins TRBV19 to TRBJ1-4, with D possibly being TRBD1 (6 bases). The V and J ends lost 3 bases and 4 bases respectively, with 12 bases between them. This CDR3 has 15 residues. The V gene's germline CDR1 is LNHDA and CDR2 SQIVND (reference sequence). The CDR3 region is CASSIERQDNEKLFF. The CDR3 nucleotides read TGTGCCAGTAGTATCGAGCGACAGGATAATGAAAAACTGTTTTTT. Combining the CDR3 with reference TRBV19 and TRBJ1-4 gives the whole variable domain DGGITQSPKYLFRKEGQNVTLSCEQNLNHDAMYWYRQDPGQGLRLIYYSQIVNDFQKGDIAEGYSVSREKKESFPLTVTSAQKNPTAFYLCASSIERQDNEKLFFGSGTQLSVL.

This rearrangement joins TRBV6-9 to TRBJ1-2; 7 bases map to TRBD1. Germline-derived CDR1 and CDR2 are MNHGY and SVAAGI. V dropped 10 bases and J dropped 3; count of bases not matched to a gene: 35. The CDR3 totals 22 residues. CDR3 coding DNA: TGTGCCACGCTCCCTCCTTCCTCAATAAGGGACGGAGGCAGGGGGATGGACTATGGCTACACCTTC. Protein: CATLPPSSIRDGGRGMDYGYTF.

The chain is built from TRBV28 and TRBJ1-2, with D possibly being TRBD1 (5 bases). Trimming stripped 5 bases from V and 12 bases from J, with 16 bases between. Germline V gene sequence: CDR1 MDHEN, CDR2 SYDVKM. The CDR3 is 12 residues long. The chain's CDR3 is CASSPVGGEDTF. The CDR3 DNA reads TGTGCCAGCAGTCCAGTCGGGGGAGAAGACACCTTC.

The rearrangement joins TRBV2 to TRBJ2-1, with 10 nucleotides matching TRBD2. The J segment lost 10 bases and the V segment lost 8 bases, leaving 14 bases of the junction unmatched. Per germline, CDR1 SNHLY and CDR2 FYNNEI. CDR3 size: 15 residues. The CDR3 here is CASQLLAGNPGEQFF. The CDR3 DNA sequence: TGTGCCAGCCAGCTACTAGCGGGAAACCCGGGGGAGCAGTTCTTC. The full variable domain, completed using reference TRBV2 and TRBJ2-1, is EPEVTQTPSHQVTQMGQEVILRCVPISNHLYFYWYRQILGQKVEFLVSFYNNEISEKSEIFDDQFSVERPDGSNFTLKIRSTKLEDSAMYFCASQLLAGNPGEQFFGPGTRLTVL.

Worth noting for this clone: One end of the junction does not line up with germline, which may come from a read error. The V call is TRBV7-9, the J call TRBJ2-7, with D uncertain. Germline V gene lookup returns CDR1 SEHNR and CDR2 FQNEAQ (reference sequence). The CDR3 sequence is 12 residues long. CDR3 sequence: CSSSLSRGEQYF. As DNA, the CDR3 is TGTTCCAGCAGCTTATCTCGAGGCGAGCAGTACTTC.

CDR3 region: CASSTPSGRPTDTQYF. CDR3 nucleotides: TGTGCCAGCAGCACCCCTAGCGGGAGACCCACAGATACGCAGTATTTT. The gene calls are TRBV9 and TRBJ2-3, with 10 bases fitting TRBD2. CDR3 size: 16 residues. The germline CDR1 and CDR2 sequences are SGDLS and YYNGEE. J gave up 2 bases and V 4 bases, and 7 bases lay outside the gene matches.

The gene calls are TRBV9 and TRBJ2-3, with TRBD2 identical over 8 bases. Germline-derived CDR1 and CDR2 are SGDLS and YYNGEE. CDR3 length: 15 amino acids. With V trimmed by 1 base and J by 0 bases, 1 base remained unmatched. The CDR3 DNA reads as TGTGCCAGCAGCGTATCTAGCGGGAGCACAGATACGCAGTATTTT. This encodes CASSVSSGSTDTQYF. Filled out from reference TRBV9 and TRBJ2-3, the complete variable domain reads DSGVTQTPKHLITATGQRVTLRCSPRSGDLSVYWYQQSLDQGLQFLIQYYNGEERAKGNILERFSAQQFPDLHSELNLSSLELGDSALYFCASSVSSGSTDTQYFGPGTRLTVL.

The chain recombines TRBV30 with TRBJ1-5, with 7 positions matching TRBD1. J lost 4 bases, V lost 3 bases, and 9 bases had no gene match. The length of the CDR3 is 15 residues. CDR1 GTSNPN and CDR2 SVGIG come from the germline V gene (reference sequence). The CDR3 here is CAWSERTGGNQPQHF. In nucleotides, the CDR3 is TGTGCCTGGAGCGAAAGGACAGGTGGAAATCAGCCCCAGCATTTT. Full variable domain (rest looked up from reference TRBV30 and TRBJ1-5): SQTIHQWPATLVQPVGSPLSLECTVEGTSNPNLYWYRQAAGRGLQLLFYSVGIGQISSEVPQNLSASRPQDRQFILSSKKLLLSDSGFYLCAWSERTGGNQPQHFGDGTRLSIL.

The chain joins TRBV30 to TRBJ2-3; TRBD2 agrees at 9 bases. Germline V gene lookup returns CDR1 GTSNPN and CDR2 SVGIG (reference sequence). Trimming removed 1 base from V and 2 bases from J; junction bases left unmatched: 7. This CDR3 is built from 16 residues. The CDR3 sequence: CAWSELLAGDTDTQYF. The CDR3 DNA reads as TGTGCCTGGAGTGAATTGTTAGCGGGAGACACAGATACGCAGTATTTT.

The DNA for the CDR3 is TGTGCCGGCCCCAGGTGGGACAGAGAGACCCAGTACTTC. Protein product: CAGPRWDRETQYF. V gene TRBV28 combines with J gene TRBJ2-5; TRBD1 aligns across 7 bases. The CDR3 runs 13 residues. Unmatched junction bases numbered 10, after V lost 11 bases and J lost 4 bases. From germline, CDR1 is MDHEN and CDR2 SYDVKM. The whole variable domain, remainder taken from reference TRBV28 and TRBJ2-5, is DVKVTQSSRYLVKRTGEKVFLECVQDMDHENMFWYRQDPGLGLRLIYFSYDVKMKEKGDIPEGYSVSREKKERFSLILESASTNQTSMYLCAGPRWDRETQYFGPGTRLLVL.

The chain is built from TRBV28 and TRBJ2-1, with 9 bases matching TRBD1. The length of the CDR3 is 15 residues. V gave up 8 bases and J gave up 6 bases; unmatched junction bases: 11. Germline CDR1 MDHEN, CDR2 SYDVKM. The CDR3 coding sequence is TGTGCCAGCTTTAATGTCGGACAGGGGCGCAATGAGCAGTTCTTC. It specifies CASFNVGQGRNEQFF.

The CDR3 nucleotides are TGTGCCACCAGCAGAGAACCGGGACAGGGATGGGACTATGGCTACACCTTC. This codes for CATSREPGQGWDYGYTF. This chain connects TRBV15 to TRBJ1-2; 9 nucleotides agree with TRBD1. The germline gives CDR1 LNHNV, CDR2 YYDKDF (reference sequence). With V trimmed by 0 bases and J by 3 bases, 8 bases remained unmatched. This CDR3 region has 17 residues.

The CDR3 sequence is CASSADIGNQPQHF. In DNA form, the CDR3 reads TGTGCCAGCAGCGCGGACATCGGAAATCAGCCCCAGCATTTT. The gene calls are TRBV6-1 and TRBJ1-5; TRBD1 is a possible D gene (5 bases). Germline-derived CDR1 and CDR2 are MNHNS and SASEGT. The ends were cut back, 6 bases at V and 4 bases at J, with 13 bases in the middle. This CDR3 contains 14 residues.

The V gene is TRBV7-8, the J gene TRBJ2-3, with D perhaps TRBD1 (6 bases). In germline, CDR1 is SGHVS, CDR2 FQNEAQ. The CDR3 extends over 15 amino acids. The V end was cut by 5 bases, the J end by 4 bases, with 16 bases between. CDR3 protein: CASSLPRQDADTQYF. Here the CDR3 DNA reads TGTGCCAGCAGCCTGCCTCGACAGGATGCAGATACGCAGTATTTT.

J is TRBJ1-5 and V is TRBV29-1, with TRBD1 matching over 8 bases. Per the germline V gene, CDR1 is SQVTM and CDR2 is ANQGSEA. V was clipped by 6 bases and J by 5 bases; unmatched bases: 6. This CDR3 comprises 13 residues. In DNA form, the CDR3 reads TGCAGCGTGGCGGACAGGGAGGATCAGCCCCAGCATTTT. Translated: CSVADREDQPQHF.

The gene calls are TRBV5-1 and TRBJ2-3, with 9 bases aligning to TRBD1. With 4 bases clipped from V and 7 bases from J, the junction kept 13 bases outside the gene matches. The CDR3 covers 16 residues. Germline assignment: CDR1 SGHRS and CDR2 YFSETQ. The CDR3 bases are TGCGCCAGCAGCCAAAATCCGGGACAGGGATCTAATACGCAGTATTTT. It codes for CASSQNPGQGSNTQYF.

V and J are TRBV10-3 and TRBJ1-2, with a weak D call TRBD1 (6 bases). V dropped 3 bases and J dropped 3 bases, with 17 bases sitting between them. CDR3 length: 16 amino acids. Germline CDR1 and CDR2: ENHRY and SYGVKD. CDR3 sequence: CAISDLGRGHDYGYTF. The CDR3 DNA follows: TGTGCCATCAGTGATCTGGGACGGGGACATGACTATGGCTACACCTTC.

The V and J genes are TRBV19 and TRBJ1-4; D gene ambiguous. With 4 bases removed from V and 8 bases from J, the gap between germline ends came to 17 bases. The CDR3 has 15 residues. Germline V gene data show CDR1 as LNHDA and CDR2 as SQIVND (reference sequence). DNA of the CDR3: TGTGCCAGTAGTACTTCAACCCAAGCACAGGAAAAACTGTTTTTT. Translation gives CASSTSTQAQEKLFF.

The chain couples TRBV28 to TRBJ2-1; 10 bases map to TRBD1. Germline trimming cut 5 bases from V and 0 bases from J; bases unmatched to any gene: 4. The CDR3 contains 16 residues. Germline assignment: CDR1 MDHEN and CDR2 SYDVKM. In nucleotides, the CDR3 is TGTGCCAGCAGTGAGACAGGGGGCGCCTCCTACAATGAGCAGTTCTTC. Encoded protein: CASSETGGASYNEQFF.

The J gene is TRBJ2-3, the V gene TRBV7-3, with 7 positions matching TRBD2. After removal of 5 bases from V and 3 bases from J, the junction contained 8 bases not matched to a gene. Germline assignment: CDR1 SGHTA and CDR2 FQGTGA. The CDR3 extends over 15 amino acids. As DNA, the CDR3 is TGTGCCAGCAGCCCGAACAAGGGAGGGACAGATACGCAGTATTTT. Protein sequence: CASSPNKGGTDTQYF.

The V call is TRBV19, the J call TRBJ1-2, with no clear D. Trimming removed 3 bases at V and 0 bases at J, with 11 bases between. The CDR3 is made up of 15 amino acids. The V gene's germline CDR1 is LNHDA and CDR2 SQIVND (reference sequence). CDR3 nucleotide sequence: TGTGCCAGTAGTATCGGCGCGGGGACTAACTATGGCTACACCTTC. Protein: CASSIGAGTNYGYTF.

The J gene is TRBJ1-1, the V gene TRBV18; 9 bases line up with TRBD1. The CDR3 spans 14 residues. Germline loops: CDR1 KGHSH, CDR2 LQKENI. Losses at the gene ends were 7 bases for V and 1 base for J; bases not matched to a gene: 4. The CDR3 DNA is TGTGCCAGCTTAGAACAGGGGGCGAACACTGAAGCTTTCTTT. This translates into CASLEQGANTEAFF.